This paragraph reports one T cell receptor beta chain. No antigen is known for it. This sample was included in a study of Graves' ophthalmopathy and Graves' hyperthyroidism. General study results and limits: Ophthalmopathy and stable hyperthyroidism were discriminated by a 13-signature model, with approximately 89% sensitivity and under 84% specificity.

The authors amplified TCR beta CDR3 regions from RNA transcripts. A first-round RT-PCR used HTBI primers, followed by a second-round multiplex PCR. One entry per CDR3 protein results from TCRdb running MiXCR on the multiplex PCR reads. The sample has 240,000 or so distinct CDR3 sequences; 45% are singletons. The CDR3 spans 12 residues. Per the germline V gene, CDR1 is SEHNR and CDR2 is FQNEAQ (reference sequence). V trimming: 5 bases; J trimming: 12 bases; junction bases outside the gene matches: 9. Sequencing was performed on peripheral blood. The origin of this receptor is an adult man with Graves' ophthalmopathy. The chain uses TRBV7-9 and TRBJ1-2, with 7 bases fitting TRBD1. CDR3 nucleotides: TGTGCCAGCAGCCTGAGGGACAGCGCTAACACCTTC. It yields the protein CASSLRDSANTF.